This entry concerns a single T cell receptor (beta chain). Its specificity is not known. The assay was immunoSEQ multiplex PCR, and TCRdb's table has in-frame clones only and misses some. The sample has roughly 80,000 clones; roughly 88% are singletons. This sample is part of a study of T cell responses to AZD1222 COVID-19 vaccine. General study points: Donors skewed white British and female; clonal diversity was possibly underestimated. Among those given AZD1222, only 6 or 7 were seropositive at baseline. Spike-specific TCR breadth and depth rose after two AZD1222 doses. CD4 TCRs covered the whole spike, strongest at regions 160-218 and 743-854.

CDR3 size: 14 residues. With V trimmed by 4 bases and J by 3 bases, 5 bases remained unmatched. CDR1 and CDR2 (germline): SQVTM, ANQGSEA. This receptor was obtained from an adult in good health. The V call is TRBV29-1, the J call TRBJ2-3; the match to TRBD1 covers 9 bases. The sequenced sample was peripheral blood, obtained on day 0 of MenACWY control vaccination. The CDR3 DNA sequence: TGCAGCGTTGGAACAGGGGGCTGGACAGATACGCAGTATTTT. Translation gives CSVGTGGWTDTQYF.